This T cell receptor beta chain derives from a study of cytomegalovirus exposure and HLA in healthy donors. With V trimmed by 5 bases and J by 3 bases, 5 bases remained unmatched. The CDR3 has 14 residues. CDR1 is SGHTA, CDR2 FQGNSA, per germline. Details on this clone: Its matching antigen is unknown.

Overall study results and limits: A later analysis found most CMV-associated TCR beta chains apparently HLA-restricted. Per a later analysis, HLA-associated TCR beta chains showed more clonal expansion than other, equally common TCR beta chains. Through in vitro validation, three CMV-associated chains were shown to be specific for CMV antigens.

The PCR was carried out with 60 Vbeta primers and 13 Jbeta primers. Profiling relied on immunoSEQ multiplex PCR, and the TCRdb table lists in-frame clones only, not all of them. The sample lists roughly 120,000 clones; 80% were seen once. The sample was PBMCs. The rearrangement uses TRBV7-2 and TRBJ1-2; 8 nucleotides agree with TRBD1. The clonotype originates from a male donor in good health and CMV-seronegative. The chain's CDR3 is CASSRQGADYGYTF. In nucleotides, the CDR3 is TGTGCCAGCAGCAGGCAGGGGGCCGACTATGGCTACACCTTC.